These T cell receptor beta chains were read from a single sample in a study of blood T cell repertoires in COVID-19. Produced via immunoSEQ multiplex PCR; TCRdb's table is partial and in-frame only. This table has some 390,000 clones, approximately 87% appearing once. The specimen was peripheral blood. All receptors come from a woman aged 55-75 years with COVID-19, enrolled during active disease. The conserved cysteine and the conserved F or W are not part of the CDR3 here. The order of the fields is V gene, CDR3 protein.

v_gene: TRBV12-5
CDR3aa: ASGWGDTEAF

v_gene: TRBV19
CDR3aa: ASSMSGFMNTEAF

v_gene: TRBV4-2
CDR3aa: ASSQGAGAGKEKLF

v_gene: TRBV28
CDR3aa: ASSFNNSPLH

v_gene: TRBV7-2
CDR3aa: ASSKGLAAFPLEQY

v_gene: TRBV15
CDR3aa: ATSRERQGKASSYEQY

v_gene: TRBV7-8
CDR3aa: ASSLDRGTDTQY

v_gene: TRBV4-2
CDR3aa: ASSQDGRSAGLPLH

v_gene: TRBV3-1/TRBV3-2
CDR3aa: ASSPDRVVQPQH

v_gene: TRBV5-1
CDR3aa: ASRRDTMNTEAF

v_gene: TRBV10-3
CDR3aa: ATQGQPNTEAF

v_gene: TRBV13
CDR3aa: ASSPSGGGAGETQY

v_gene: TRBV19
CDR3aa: ASSGRGLGNQPQH

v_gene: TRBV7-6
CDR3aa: ASSRGGNSPLH

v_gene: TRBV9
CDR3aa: ASSVVPTGIQY

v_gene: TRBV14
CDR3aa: ASSQEGRPPYEQY

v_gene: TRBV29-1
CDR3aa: SVEPAGANRYT

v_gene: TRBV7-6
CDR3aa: ASSSSGTASTDTQY

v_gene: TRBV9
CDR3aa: ASSPRTRLTQRGEYTDTQY